These 6 T cell receptor beta chains were sequenced from one sample in a study of cytomegalovirus exposure and HLA in healthy donors. Vbeta (60) and Jbeta (13) primers were used in the PCR. The method was immunoSEQ multiplex PCR; TCRdb's version includes in-frame clones alone and lacks a portion of them. The sample contains approximately 150,000 clones, 77% of which appear only once. Sequencing was carried out using PBMCs. The receptor source for this set is a female donor in good health and CMV-seronegative.

This clone was recorded a few times. V gene TRBV7-2 combines with J gene TRBJ1-1, with a possible D match to TRBD1 (5 bases). CDR1 is SGHTA and CDR2 is FQGNSA in the germline V gene. This CDR3 has 15 amino acids. The germline V and J ends were trimmed by 5 bases and 2 bases, with 15 bases remaining between them. CDR3 in amino acids: CASSEGGRENTEAFF. Here the CDR3 DNA reads TGTGCCAGCAGCGAAGGCGGCAGGGAAAACACTGAAGCTTTCTTT.

V gene TRBV6-1 combines with J gene TRBJ1-1; weak D call: TRBD1 (6 bases). The germline V gene has CDR1 MNHNS and CDR2 SASEGT. V lost 8 bases, J lost 1 base, and 14 bases lay in between. This CDR3 region has 14 residues. CDR3 region: CASRRRGQNTEAFF. Written as DNA, the CDR3 is TGTGCCAGCCGGCGAAGGGGACAGAACACTGAAGCTTTCTTT.

V gene TRBV15 combines with J gene TRBJ2-7, with D perhaps TRBD1 (6 bases). The length of the CDR3 is 14 residues. Trimming took off 2 bases at V and 1 base at J, with 9 bases between the two ends. CDR1 and CDR2 (germline): LNHNV, YYDKDF (reference sequence). The CDR3 reads CATSRQGKSYEQYF. CDR3 nucleotides: TGTGCCACCAGCAGACAGGGGAAGTCCTACGAGCAGTACTTC.

The sample holds a few counts of this clone. The rearrangement links TRBV5-1 to TRBJ2-1; 14 bases map to TRBD2. Germline V gene lookup returns CDR1 SGHRS and CDR2 YFSETQ. J gave up 6 bases and V 3 bases, and 5 bases lay outside the gene matches. The CDR3 has 16 residues. The CDR3 loop reads CASSSTSGGAFNEQFF. The CDR3 DNA sequence: TGCGCCAGCAGCTCGACTAGCGGGGGGGCCTTCAATGAGCAGTTCTTC.

The V call is TRBV6-5, the J call TRBJ2-5; 8 bases are a match to TRBD2. Germline V gene lookup returns CDR1 MNHEY and CDR2 SVGAGI. The CDR3 contains 15 residues. Trimming cost V 6 bases and J 4 bases; bases outside gene matches: 10. The CDR3 DNA reads as TGTGCCAGCAGCAGTAGCGGGACGGGGCGAGAGACCCAGTACTTC. It encodes CASSSSGTGRETQYF.

This clone was counted only a few times. The chain links TRBV5-4 to TRBJ1-4, with D possibly TRBD1 on 5 matching bases. The CDR3 runs 15 residues. The germline V gene encodes CDR1 SGHNT and CDR2 YYREEE (reference sequence). Trimming took off 4 bases at V and 8 bases at J, with 18 bases between the two ends. CDR3 sequence reads: CASSLPGGDREKLFF. The CDR3 bases are TGTGCCAGCAGCCTCCCTGGGGGGGATCGCGAAAAACTGTTTTTT. The full variable domain, completed using reference TRBV5-4 and TRBJ1-4, is ETGVTQSPTHLIKTRGQQVTLRCSSQSGHNTVSWYQQALGQGPQFIFQYYREEENGRGNFPPRFSGLQFPNYSSELNVNALELDDSALYLCASSLPGGDREKLFFGSGTQLSVL.